This T cell receptor beta chain is from a study of blood T cell repertoires in COVID-19. The CDR3 runs to 14 residues. V lost 5 bases, J lost 6 bases, and 16 bases lay in between. Germline V gene lookup returns CDR1 LNHNV and CDR2 YYDKDF (reference sequence). Sequencing used immunoSEQ multiplex PCR; TCRdb keeps in-frame clones, though not all of them. The sample lists approximately 490,000 clones, roughly nine tenths occurring once. This sequence originates from a woman in her sixties or seventies who had recovered from COVID-19. This rearrangement joins TRBV15 to TRBJ1-1; no clear D. Input material: PBMCs or T cells enriched from blood (not recorded which). CDR3 sequence: CATSGEEGFAEAFF. CDR3 DNA sequence: TGTGCCACCAGCGGCGAAGAGGGTTTTGCTGAAGCTTTCTTT.